This passage covers 21 T cell receptor beta chains from one sample sequenced in a study of shared clonotypes between healthy human individuals. Clones were read by immunoSEQ multiplex PCR, and TCRdb kept only the in-frame ones, dropping some. This sample has around 2.1 million clones; under 95% occur once, and the top ten carry 1.5% to 2%. CD45RO-negative CD8 cells positively selected for CCR7 made up the naive population, which excluded terminally differentiated effector memory CD45RA+ cells. The sequenced sample was naive CD8+ T cells from PBMCs. The source is a man in his late teens or twenties in good health. Some clones in this sample may be carry-over from other donors' samples.

The genes are TRBV21-1 and TRBJ2-7; the D call TRBD1 from the table was never checked on the DNA. TRBV21-1 is a known pseudogene. This CDR3 contains 14 residues. The CDR3 spells CASSKGAGHYEQYF. CDR3 bases: TGTGCCAGCAGCAAAGGGGCAGGGCACTACGAGCAGTACTTC.

The chain is built from TRBV27 and TRBJ2-1; a weak D match, TRBD2 (5 bases). Germline V gene lookup returns CDR1 MNHEY and CDR2 SMNVEV (reference sequence). Trimming shortened V by 2 bases and J by 4 bases, and 12 bases separated the two germline ends. The CDR3 consists of 15 residues. Written as DNA, the CDR3 is TGTGCCAGCAGTTTAGCCCAGCGGCCTTACAATGAGCAGTTCTTC. Residues: CASSLAQRPYNEQFF.

Worth noting for this clone: Other nucleotide sequences from this sample produce the same CDR3. The rearrangement uses TRBV9 and TRBJ2-2; TRBD1 is a possible D gene (6 bases). Trimming left V 0 bases short and J 5 bases short, with 11 bases between. Germline lookup yields CDR1 SGDLS and CDR2 YYNGEE. The CDR3 totals 15 residues. CDR3 nucleotide sequence: TGTGCCAGCAGCGTAGGTGGGGGCAGGACCGGGGAGCTGTTTTTT. Amino acids: CASSVGGGRTGELFF.

The chain recombines TRBV28 with TRBJ1-2, with 9 positions matching TRBD1. The CDR3 runs 13 residues. Germline V gene data show CDR1 as MDHEN and CDR2 as SYDVKM. V shed 3 bases and J 6 bases; nucleotides not matched to a gene: 2. The CDR3 nucleotides read TGTGCCAGCAGTTTCGGGACAGGGCATGGCTACACCTTC. It encodes CASSFGTGHGYTF.

This sequence joins TRBV5-6 and TRBJ2-7, with 8 bases aligning to TRBD1. Germline CDR1 and CDR2: SGHDT and YYEEEE. This CDR3 contains 12 residues. V gave up 4 bases and J gave up 6 bases; unmatched junction bases: 3. The CDR3 here is CASSVTGAEQYF. CDR3 sequence (DNA): TGTGCCAGCAGCGTGACAGGGGCCGAGCAGTACTTC.

The V call is TRBV2, the J call TRBJ2-7; 7 bases line up with TRBD1. The ends lost 4 bases at V and 1 base at J; junction bases unmatched: 4. Germline CDR1 SNHLY, CDR2 FYNNEI. The CDR3 sequence is 14 residues long. The CDR3 DNA reads TGTGCCAGCAGTGCACCGGGACAGTCCTACGAGCAGTACTTC. Its protein is CASSAPGQSYEQYF.

Here the CDR3 reads CASSLLSGASGRFTDTQYF. The CDR3 bases are TGTGCCAGCAGCTTACTTTCTGGTGCGAGCGGGAGGTTCACAGATACGCAGTATTTT. The chain is built from TRBV7-9 and TRBJ2-3, with TRBD2 identical over 9 bases. CDR3 length: 19 amino acids. J gave up 2 bases and V 2 bases, and 14 bases lay outside the gene matches. Germline lookup yields CDR1 SEHNR and CDR2 FQNEAQ (reference sequence). The whole variable domain, filled in from reference TRBV7-9 and TRBJ2-3, reads DTGVSQNPRHKITKRGQNVTFRCDPISEHNRLYWYRQTLGQGPEFLTYFQNEAQLEKSRLLSDRFSAERPKGSFSTLEIQRTEQGDSAMYLCASSLLSGASGRFTDTQYFGPGTRLTVL.

This clone has only one observation. The chain has TRBV28 and TRBJ2-4; D is unclear. The CDR3 has 18 residues. V dropped 5 bases and J dropped 0 bases, with 20 bases sitting between them. The germline CDR1 and CDR2 sequences are MDHEN and SYDVKM. CDR3 loop: CASSHDPTDTLAKNIQYF. The CDR3 DNA reads TGTGCCAGCAGTCACGACCCGACCGACACCTTAGCCAAAAACATTCAGTACTTC.

This clone was observed once. V and J are TRBV18 and TRBJ2-7; D call uncertain. This CDR3 comprises 13 residues. V was cut by 5 bases and J by 5 bases, with 13 bases left in between. Germline-derived CDR1 and CDR2 are KGHSH and LQKENI. In nucleotides, the CDR3 is TGTGCCAGCTCATCGACACGGCCCGACGAGCAGTACTTC. The encoded protein is CASSSTRPDEQYF. Filled out from reference TRBV18 and TRBJ2-7, the complete variable domain reads NAGVMQNPRHLVRRRGQEARLRCSPMKGHSHVYWYRQLPEEGLKFMVYLQKENIIDESGMPKERFSAEFPKEGPSILRIQQVVRGDSAAYFCASSSTRPDEQYFGPGTRLTVT.

V gene TRBV27 combines with J gene TRBJ1-1, with a weak D call TRBD1 (6 bases). Germline loops: CDR1 MNHEY, CDR2 SMNVEV (reference sequence). Trimming took off 2 bases at V and 4 bases at J, with 11 bases between the two ends. This CDR3 has 14 amino acids. CDR3 region: CASSLTGGLTEAFF. Written as DNA, the CDR3 is TGTGCCAGCAGTTTAACCGGGGGGCTCACTGAAGCTTTCTTT.

Of note for this clone: The sample holds other DNA sequences that translate to the same CDR3. The chain joins TRBV27 to TRBJ1-2; perhaps TRBD1 as D (6 bases). Trimming cost V 5 bases and J 4 bases, with 8 bases left between them. There are 12 residues in the CDR3. Germline V CDR1 and CDR2: MNHEY, SMNVEV (reference sequence). CDR3: CASSTQGYGYTF. CDR3 nucleotides: TGTGCCAGCAGTACACAGGGCTATGGCTACACCTTC.

V gene TRBV27 combines with J gene TRBJ1-2; D gene ambiguous. The germline V gene encodes CDR1 MNHEY and CDR2 SMNVEV (reference sequence). This CDR3 is 14 amino acids long. Trimming removed 2 bases at V and 2 bases at J, with 9 bases between. This CDR3 reads CASSLGRSNYGYTF. For the CDR3, the DNA is TGTGCCAGCAGTTTAGGACGGTCAAACTATGGCTACACCTTC.

The chain has TRBV27 and TRBJ2-1, with TRBD2 matching 8 bases. The CDR3 length is 12 residues. Germline lookup yields CDR1 MNHEY and CDR2 SMNVEV (reference sequence). Trimming took 8 bases from V and 15 from J; bases not matched to a gene: 12. The CDR3: CASYSGAASWFF. CDR3 nucleotide sequence: TGTGCCAGCTATAGCGGGGCGGCTTCATGGTTCTTC.

The chain has TRBV19 and TRBJ2-2, with 7 nucleotides matching TRBD1. V lost 7 bases, J lost 10 bases, and 6 bases stayed unmatched. CDR1 is LNHDA and CDR2 is SQIVND in the germline V gene (reference sequence). This CDR3 comprises 12 residues. The CDR3 is CASTLGGEELFF. CDR3 DNA: TGTGCCAGTACGTTAGGGGGCGAGGAGCTGTTTTTT.

For this clone: This sample includes further DNA sequences coding for the same CDR3. The chain is built from TRBV10-3 and TRBJ1-1, with D uncertain. There are 12 residues in the CDR3. Germline V gene sequence: CDR1 ENHRY, CDR2 SYGVKD. Trimming took off 4 bases at V and 1 base at J, with 4 bases between the two ends. In nucleotides, the CDR3 is TGTGCCATCAGTGGCGGGAACACTGAAGCTTTCTTT. It specifies CAISGGNTEAFF.

The chain combines TRBV30 with TRBJ1-2, with 8 nucleotides matching TRBD1. The V segment lost 3 bases and the J segment 8 bases; nucleotides outside the gene matches: 11. This CDR3 has 14 residues. The germline V gene encodes CDR1 GTSNPN and CDR2 SVGIG (reference sequence). The CDR3 spells CAWRGVQGEKGYTF. Written as DNA, the CDR3 is TGTGCCTGGAGGGGGGTACAGGGGGAGAAGGGCTACACCTTC.

This clone was recorded once. The chain joins TRBV6-5 to TRBJ2-7; no clear D. Germline V gene data show CDR1 as MNHEY and CDR2 as SVGAGI. Trimming took off 5 bases at V and 0 bases at J, with 8 bases between the two ends. The CDR3 contains 13 residues. CDR3 residues: CASSLGPSYEQYF. The CDR3 DNA reads TGTGCCAGCAGTCTAGGGCCCTCCTACGAGCAGTACTTC.

The chain links TRBV27 to TRBJ2-5, with D possibly being TRBD1 (5 bases). CDR3 size: 12 residues. Trimming removed 5 bases from V and 5 bases from J, with 9 bases in between. The germline CDR1 and CDR2 sequences are MNHEY and SMNVEV (reference sequence). Here the CDR3 DNA reads TGTGCCAGCAGTCCACCAGGGGAGACCCAGTACTTC. Translating gives CASSPPGETQYF.

The V gene is TRBV15, the J gene TRBJ2-6; D gene uncertain. The CDR3 covers 16 residues. Germline lookup yields CDR1 LNHNV and CDR2 YYDKDF (reference sequence). Trimming shortened V by 4 bases and J by 4 bases, and 14 bases separated the two germline ends. CDR3 loop: CATSTLAVGGANVLTF. In nucleotides, the CDR3 is TGTGCCACCAGCACCCTGGCCGTCGGGGGGGCCAACGTCCTGACTTTC.

This clone was found once. J is TRBJ1-4 and V is TRBV10-3; tentatively, D is TRBD1 (6 bases). Trimming removed 6 bases from V and 5 bases from J, with 10 bases in between. Germline values: CDR1 ENHRY, CDR2 SYGVKD. The CDR3 is 13 amino acids. The CDR3 protein is CAISHRGNEKLFF. CDR3 coding DNA: TGTGCCATCAGCCATAGGGGGAATGAAAAACTGTTTTTT.

The chain recombines TRBV25-1 with TRBJ1-1; D possibly corresponds to TRBD1 (5 bases). From germline, CDR1 is MGHDK and CDR2 SYGVNS. This CDR3 is 13 amino acids long. V was pared by 8 bases and J by 5 bases, with 15 bases between. The CDR3, as DNA: TGTGCCAGCCTCGCTCAGGGTTATACTGAAGCTTTCTTT. It codes for CASLAQGYTEAFF.